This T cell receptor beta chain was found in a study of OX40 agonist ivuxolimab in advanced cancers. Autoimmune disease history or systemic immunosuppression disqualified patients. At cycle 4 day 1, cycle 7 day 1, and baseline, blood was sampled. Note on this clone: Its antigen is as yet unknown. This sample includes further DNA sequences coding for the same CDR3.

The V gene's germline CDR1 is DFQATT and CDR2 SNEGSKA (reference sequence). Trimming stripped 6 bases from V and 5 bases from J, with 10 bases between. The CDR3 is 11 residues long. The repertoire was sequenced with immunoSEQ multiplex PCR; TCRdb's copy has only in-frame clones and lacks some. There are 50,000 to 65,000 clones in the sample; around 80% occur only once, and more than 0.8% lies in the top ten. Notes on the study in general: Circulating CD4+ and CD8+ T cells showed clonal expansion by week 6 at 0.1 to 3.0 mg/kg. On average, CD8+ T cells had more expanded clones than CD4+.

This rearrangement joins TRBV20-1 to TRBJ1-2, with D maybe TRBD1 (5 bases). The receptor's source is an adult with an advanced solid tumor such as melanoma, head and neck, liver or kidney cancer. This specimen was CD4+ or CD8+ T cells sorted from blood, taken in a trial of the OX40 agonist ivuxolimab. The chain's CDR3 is CSARAGYGYTF. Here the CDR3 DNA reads TGCAGTGCAAGGGCAGGGTATGGCTACACCTTC.